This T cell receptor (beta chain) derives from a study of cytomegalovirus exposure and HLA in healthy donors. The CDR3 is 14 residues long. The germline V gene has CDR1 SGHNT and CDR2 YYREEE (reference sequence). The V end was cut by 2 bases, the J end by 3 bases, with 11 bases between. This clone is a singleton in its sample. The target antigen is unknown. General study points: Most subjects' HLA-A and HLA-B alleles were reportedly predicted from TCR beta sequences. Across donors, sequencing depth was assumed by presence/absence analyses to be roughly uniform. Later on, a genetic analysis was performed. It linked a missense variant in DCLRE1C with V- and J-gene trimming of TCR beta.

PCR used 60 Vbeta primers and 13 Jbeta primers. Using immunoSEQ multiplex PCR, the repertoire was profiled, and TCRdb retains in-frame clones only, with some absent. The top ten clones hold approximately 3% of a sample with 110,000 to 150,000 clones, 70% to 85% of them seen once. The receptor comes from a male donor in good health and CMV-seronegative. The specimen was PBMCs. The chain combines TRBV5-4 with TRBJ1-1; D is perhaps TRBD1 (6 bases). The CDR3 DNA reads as TGTGCCAGCAGCTTCGGTGCAGGGGACACTGAAGCTTTCTTT. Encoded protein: CASSFGAGDTEAFF. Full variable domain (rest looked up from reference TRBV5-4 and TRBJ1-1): ETGVTQSPTHLIKTRGQQVTLRCSSQSGHNTVSWYQQALGQGPQFIFQYYREEENGRGNFPPRFSGLQFPNYSSELNVNALELDDSALYLCASSFGAGDTEAFFGQGTRLTVV.